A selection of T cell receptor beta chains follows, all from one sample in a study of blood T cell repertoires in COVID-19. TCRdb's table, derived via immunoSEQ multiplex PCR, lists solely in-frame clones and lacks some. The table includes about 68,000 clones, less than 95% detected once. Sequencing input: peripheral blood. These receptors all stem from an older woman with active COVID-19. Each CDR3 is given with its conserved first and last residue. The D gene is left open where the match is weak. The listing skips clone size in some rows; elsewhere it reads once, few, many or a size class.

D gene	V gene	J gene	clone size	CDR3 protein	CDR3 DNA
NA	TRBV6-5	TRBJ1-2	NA	CASSLTTSSYYGYTF	TGTGCCAGCAGTCTAACTACGTCGAGTTACTATGGCTACACCTTC
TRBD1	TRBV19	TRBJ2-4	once	CASSILETGKNIQYF	TGTGCCAGTAGTATACTTGAGACAGGGAAAAACATTCAGTACTTC
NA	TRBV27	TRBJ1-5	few	CASSFSGQFQPQHF	TGTGCCAGCAGTTTTTCGGGTCAGTTCCAGCCCCAGCATTTT
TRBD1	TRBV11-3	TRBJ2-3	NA	CASSQTRTGEHTQYF	TGTGCCAGCAGCCAAACGAGGACAGGGGAACATACGCAGTATTTT
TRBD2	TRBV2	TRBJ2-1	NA	CASIPIAGVNEQFF	TGTGCCAGCATCCCTATAGCGGGAGTCAATGAGCAGTTCTTC
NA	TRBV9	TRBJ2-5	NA	CASSARLGGGETQYF	TGTGCCAGCAGCGCTCGACTAGGGGGCGGGGAGACCCAGTACTTC
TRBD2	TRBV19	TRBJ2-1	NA	CASTYFGTRVYEQFF	TGTGCCAGTACCTACTTTGGGACTAGAGTTTACGAGCAGTTCTTC
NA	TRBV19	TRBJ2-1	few	CASSIWGRISYNEQFF	TGTGCCAGTAGTATTTGGGGGAGGATCTCCTACAATGAGCAGTTCTTC
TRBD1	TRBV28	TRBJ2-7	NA	CASSFVRGTAPGSRYEQYF	TGTGCCAGCAGTTTCGTAAGGGGGACAGCTCCCGGTTCACGTTACGAGCAGTACTTC
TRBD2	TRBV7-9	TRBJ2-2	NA	CASSLLAEGSGELFF	TGTGCCAGCAGCTTACTAGCGGAGGGATCCGGGGAGCTGTTTTTT
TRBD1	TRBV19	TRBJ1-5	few	CATGTGDSNQPQHF	TGTGCCACCGGGACAGGAGACTCCAATCAGCCCCAGCATTTT
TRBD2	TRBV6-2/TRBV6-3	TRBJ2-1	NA	CASSSGRVGYEQFF	TGTGCCAGCAGTTCCGGGAGGGTAGGGTATGAGCAGTTCTTC
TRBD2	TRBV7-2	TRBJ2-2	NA	CASSLSGISGRDTGELFF	TGTGCCAGCAGCTTAAGCGGAATTAGCGGGCGGGACACCGGGGAGCTGTTTTTT
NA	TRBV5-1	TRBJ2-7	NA	CASSLVGGVSYEQYF	TGCGCCAGCAGCTTGGTTGGCGGGGTCTCCTACGAGCAGTACTTC
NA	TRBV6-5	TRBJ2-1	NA	CASSYPPEQFF	TGTGCCAGCAGTTACCCCCCAGAGCAGTTCTTC
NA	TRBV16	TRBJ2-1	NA	CASRREEDEQFF	TGTGCCAGCAGACGAGAAGAAGATGAGCAGTTCTTC
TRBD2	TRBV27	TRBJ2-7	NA	CAIASGRTNSYEQYF	TGTGCCATAGCTAGCGGGAGGACCAACTCCTACGAGCAGTACTTC
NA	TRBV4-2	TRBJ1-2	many	CASSQDRTEPGLGYTF	TGTGCCAGCAGCCAAGATAGGACAGAACCGGGGTTGGGCTACACCTTC
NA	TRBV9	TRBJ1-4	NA	CASITRRLDEKLFF	TGTGCCAGTATCACTCGTCGTCTTGATGAAAAACTGTTTTTT
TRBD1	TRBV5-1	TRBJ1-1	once	CASSREGALVF	TGCGCCAGCAGTCGGGAGGGGGCCCTCGTCTTT
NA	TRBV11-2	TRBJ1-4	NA	CASSLEVLNEKLFF	TGTGCCAGCAGCTTAGAAGTACTTAATGAAAAACTGTTTTTT
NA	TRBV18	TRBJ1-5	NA	CASSGGHNNQPQHF	TGTGCCAGCTCAGGGGGACACAACAATCAGCCCCAGCATTTT
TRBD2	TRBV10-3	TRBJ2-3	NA	CAISDGTSGDTQYF	TGTGCCATCAGTGACGGGACTAGCGGAGATACGCAGTATTTT
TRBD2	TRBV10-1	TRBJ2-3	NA	CASSKGLAADTQYF	TGCGCCAGCAGTAAGGGACTAGCGGCGGATACGCAGTATTTT
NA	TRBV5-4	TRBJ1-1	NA	CASSLDRANTEAFF	TGTGCCAGCAGCTTGGACAGAGCTAACACTGAAGCTTTCTTT
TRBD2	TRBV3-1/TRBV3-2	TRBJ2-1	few	CASKRSIAGGPENEQFF	TGTGCCAGCAAACGGTCGATAGCGGGAGGGCCGGAAAATGAGCAGTTCTTC
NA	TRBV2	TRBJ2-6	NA	CASRAGYSGANVLTF	TGTGCCAGCAGGGCAGGGTACTCTGGGGCCAACGTCCTGACTTTC
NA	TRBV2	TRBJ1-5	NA	CASSDVRKGGNQPQHF	TGTGCCAGCAGTGACGTCCGGAAAGGGGGCAATCAGCCCCAGCATTTT
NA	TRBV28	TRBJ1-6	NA	CASSLLYPNSPLHF	TGTGCCAGCAGTTTGCTATACCCGAATTCACCCCTCCACTTT
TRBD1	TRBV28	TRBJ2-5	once	CASSLFGRTGGETQYF	TGTGCCAGCAGTTTATTTGGCAGGACAGGCGGAGAGACCCAGTACTTC
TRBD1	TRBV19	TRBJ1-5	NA	CASSISGQGHQPQHF	TGTGCCAGTAGTATTAGTGGACAGGGGCATCAGCCCCAGCATTTT
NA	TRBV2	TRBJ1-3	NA	CASKLPPGNTIYF	TGTGCCAGCAAGCTTCCCCCTGGAAACACCATATATTTT
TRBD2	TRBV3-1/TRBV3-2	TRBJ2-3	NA	CASSQVTSGDGGRSTDTQYF	TGTGCCAGCAGCCAAGTTACTAGCGGGGACGGGGGGCGAAGCACAGATACGCAGTATTTT
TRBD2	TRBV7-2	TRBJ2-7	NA	CASSTRVAGGQGEQYF	TGTGCCAGCAGCACCCGGGTAGCGGGAGGGCAAGGGGAGCAGTACTTC
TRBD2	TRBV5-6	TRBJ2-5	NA	CASSLAGLAGEQETQYF	TGTGCCAGCAGCTTGGCCGGGCTAGCGGGAGAACAAGAGACCCAGTACTTC